The TCR beta chain described here comes from a study of blood T cell repertoires in COVID-19. Study summary: Whether acute or convalescent, the COVID-19 samples came from the United States, Italy and Spain. From T cells, B-cell-depleted T cells, or PBMCs came the material, which was cDNA or gDNA.

V dropped 3 bases and J dropped 6; count of bases not matched to a gene: 13. Germline V CDR1 and CDR2: SGHVS, FQNEAQ. The CDR3 is 17 amino acids. Profiled with immunoSEQ multiplex PCR; TCRdb holds only in-frame clones, not every one. The table includes roughly 130,000 clones, about four fifths detected once. The chain combines TRBV7-8 with TRBJ2-1; 8 bases are shared with TRBD2. The TCR comes from an elderly woman with acute or convalescent COVID-19. Sequenced: peripheral blood. The CDR3 loop is CASSLAPYSGASNEQFF. DNA of the CDR3: TGTGCCAGCAGCTTGGCCCCCTATAGCGGGGCGAGCAATGAGCAGTTCTTC.